This entry describes one TCR beta chain. Its antigen is not identified. Sequencing was performed with immunoSEQ multiplex PCR; in TCRdb, only in-frame clones are kept and a portion is missing. This repertoire shows approximately 2,000,000 clones, roughly 95% found once; its top ten account for under 2%. The data derive from a study of shared clonotypes between healthy human individuals. Findings and caveats of the study: It was observed that approximately 5% of naive CD4 clonotypes were shared across a handful of donors. Larger estimated richness was generally recorded for naive subsets relative to memory subsets.

The naive CD8 fraction comprised CD45RO-negative cells positively selected for CCR7 and excluded terminally differentiated effector memory CD45RA+ cells. Every donor, a Caucasian adult, lived in Nashville, Tennessee. CDR1 is ENHRY and CDR2 is SYGVKD in the germline V gene. The CDR3 length is 15 residues. V lost 6 bases and J lost 8; bases outside the gene matches: 15. Sample: naive CD8+ T cells from PBMCs. The gene calls are TRBV10-3 and TRBJ1-2; 7 nucleotides line up with TRBD1. The origin of this receptor is a man in his late teens or twenties in good health. Some clones in this sample may be carry-over from other donors' samples. CDR3 region: CAIRTLTGRASGYTF. CDR3 DNA: TGTGCCATCAGGACCCTGACAGGGCGGGCTTCAGGCTACACCTTC.